This record covers a single TCR beta chain. Its antigen remains unknown. These data belong to a study of blood T cells in healthy people across ages. Next came a second PCR, run for about 7 to 12 cycles, which used a sample-barcoded 5' primer along with a J-beta primer mix. TCRdb processed the 5' RACE reads anew with MiXCR; each CDR3 protein has one entry. Seen here are fewer than 950,000 distinct CDR3 sequences, 30% to 45% observed once, and the top ten hold over 10%. Study conclusions and caveats: More naive CD4+ cells and higher diversity marked long-lived donors relative to aged donors.

The origin of this receptor is a young man in good health. Sequencing was carried out using blood.

Written as DNA, the CDR3 is TGTGCCAGCAGTCCCGACAGGTGGAGCACTGAAGCTTTCTTT. Amino acids: CASSPDRWSTEAFF. The rearrangement joins TRBV6-2 or TRBV6-3 to TRBJ1-1; possible D gene TRBD1, 6 bases. Trimming stripped 5 bases from V and 4 bases from J, with 14 bases between. CDR3 size: 14 residues. The germline gives CDR1 MNHEY, CDR2 SVGEGT.